The 13 T cell receptor beta chains below were found in one sample sequenced in a study of blood T cell repertoires in COVID-19 (dated by TCRdb to between 2020 and 2021). The library came from the immunoSEQ multiplex PCR assay. This immuneACCESS table, as held by TCRdb, lists in-frame sequences with V and J called but not all clones. Of the missing ones, under half trace to an unresolved V gene in checked studies; the others have no known cause. The sample table holds 110,000 to 150,000 clones, of which more than 65% were seen once. The top ten clones comprise about 8% of the sample. Sequencing used peripheral blood. Receptor source: a human donor in a cohort sampled during active COVID-19.

CDR3 region: CASSELAGSYNEQFF. The CDR3 nucleotides are TGTGCCAGCAGTGAACTAGCCGGCTCCTACAATGAGCAGTTCTTC. The chain is built from TRBV6-1 and TRBJ2-1; a weak D match, TRBD2 (5 bases). V dropped 2 bases and J dropped 0 bases, with 8 bases sitting between them. The CDR3 extends over 15 amino acids. CDR1 MNHNS and CDR2 SASEGT come from the germline V gene.

This clone was found once. The chain recombines TRBV2 with TRBJ1-2; 11 nucleotides line up with TRBD1. This CDR3 has 15 residues. The V gene end was trimmed by 2 bases and the J gene end by 6 bases; junction bases not matched to a gene: 5. Germline CDR1 is SNHLY and CDR2 is FYNNEI. CDR3 region: CASSERTGGWDGYTF. The CDR3 DNA follows: TGTGCCAGCAGTGAAAGGACAGGGGGCTGGGATGGCTACACCTTC. Looking up the rest from reference TRBV2 and TRBJ1-2 gives the full variable domain: EPEVTQTPSHQVTQMGQEVILRCVPISNHLYFYWYRQILGQKVEFLVSFYNNEISEKSEIFDDQFSVERPDGSNFTLKIRSTKLEDSAMYFCASSERTGGWDGYTFGSGTRLTVV.

Turning to this clone: An end of the junction does not agree with germline; a read error may underlie this. The chain couples TRBV9 to TRBJ1-4, with 8 bases aligning to TRBD1. The CDR3 spans 12 residues. Germline CDR1 and CDR2: SGDLS and YYNGEE. CDR3: CASSRDRGSFHF. The CDR3 nucleotides are TGTGCCAGCAGTCGAGACAGGGGCTCTTTTCATTTT.

The chain recombines TRBV28 with TRBJ2-1, with 11 bases that match TRBD1. The CDR3 contains 16 residues. With V trimmed by 4 bases and J by 4 bases, 6 bases remained unmatched. Germline values: CDR1 MDHEN, CDR2 SYDVKM. The CDR3 sequence: CASSSPGQGGYNEQFF. The CDR3 coding sequence is TGTGCCAGCAGTTCGCCGGGACAGGGGGGATACAATGAGCAGTTCTTC.

This clone was seen a single time. V gene TRBV7-2 combines with J gene TRBJ1-1; a weak D match, TRBD1 (5 bases). Germline values: CDR1 SGHTA, CDR2 FQGNSA. Between the trimmed V and J ends, which lost 1 base and 0 bases, there was a span of 6 bases. The length of the CDR3 is 14 residues. CDR3 nucleotides: TGTGCCAGCAGCTTAGGGGGGGTGAACACTGAAGCTTTCTTT. This translates into CASSLGGVNTEAFF.

The chain joins TRBV12-3 or TRBV12-4 to TRBJ1-2; the match to TRBD1 covers 7 bases. This CDR3 has 12 residues. J was trimmed by 8 bases and V by 6 bases; bases with no gene match: 6. As DNA, the CDR3 is TGTGCCAGCAGCCCACGGACAGGAGGCTACACCTTC. This encodes CASSPRTGGYTF.

The rearrangement uses TRBV28 and TRBJ1-4; perhaps TRBD1 as D (6 bases). Trimming shortened V by 3 bases and J by 7 bases, and 12 bases separated the two germline ends. Germline assignment: CDR1 MDHEN and CDR2 SYDVKM. The CDR3 sequence is 14 residues long. The CDR3 sequence is CASSLGGRREKLFF. CDR3 DNA sequence: TGTGCCAGCAGTTTGGGGGGGCGACGTGAAAAACTGTTTTTT.

CDR3 region: CASSGRQGQSYEQYF. For the CDR3, the DNA is TGTGCCAGCAGCGGAAGACAAGGACAGTCCTACGAGCAGTACTTC. The chain couples TRBV7-2 to TRBJ2-7, with D tentatively TRBD1 (6 bases). In germline, CDR1 is SGHTA, CDR2 FQGNSA. With 5 bases removed from V and 1 base from J, the gap between germline ends came to 15 bases. There are 15 residues in the CDR3.

This chain links TRBV5-6 with TRBJ2-5; 7 nucleotides align to TRBD1. The germline CDR1 and CDR2 sequences are SGHDT and YYEEEE. The V segment lost 5 bases and the J segment 5 bases; nucleotides outside the gene matches: 6. The CDR3 has 13 amino acids. The CDR3 bases are TGTGCCAGCAGTTTAAGGGGGCTGGAGACCCAGTACTTC. It encodes CASSLRGLETQYF.

J is TRBJ2-7 and V is TRBV29-1; D unclear. CDR3 size: 11 residues. V lost 5 bases and J lost 3, with 8 bases in between. Germline values: CDR1 SQVTM, CDR2 ANQGSEA. The CDR3 reads CSVLVYYEQYF. CDR3 nucleotide sequence: TGCAGCGTTTTAGTCTACTACGAGCAGTACTTC.

The chain has TRBV6-5 and TRBJ1-5; D ambiguous. This CDR3 region has 12 residues. CDR1 and CDR2 from the germline V gene are MNHEY and SVGAGI. The ends were cut back, 7 bases at V and 2 bases at J, with 6 bases in the middle. In nucleotides, the CDR3 is TGTGCCAGCACAGTCGGCAATCAGCCCCAGCATTTT. As protein: CASTVGNQPQHF.

The chain links TRBV7-3 to TRBJ1-2, with D perhaps TRBD1 (5 bases). The CDR3 extends over 14 amino acids. The V and J ends lost 3 bases and 2 bases respectively, with 10 bases between them. The germline V gene has CDR1 SGHTA and CDR2 FQGTGA. The CDR3 bases are TGTGCCAGCAGCTTGGACACAAGGAACTATGGCTACACCTTC. Encoded protein: CASSLDTRNYGYTF.

The rearrangement links TRBV28 to TRBJ1-5; D unclear. V lost 5 bases and J 7 bases, leaving 12 bases between the germline ends. Germline loops: CDR1 MDHEN, CDR2 SYDVKM. There are 13 residues in the CDR3. The CDR3 DNA is TGTGCCAGCAGTCCCCCATTGAGACAGCCCCAGCATTTT. It yields the protein CASSPPLRQPQHF.